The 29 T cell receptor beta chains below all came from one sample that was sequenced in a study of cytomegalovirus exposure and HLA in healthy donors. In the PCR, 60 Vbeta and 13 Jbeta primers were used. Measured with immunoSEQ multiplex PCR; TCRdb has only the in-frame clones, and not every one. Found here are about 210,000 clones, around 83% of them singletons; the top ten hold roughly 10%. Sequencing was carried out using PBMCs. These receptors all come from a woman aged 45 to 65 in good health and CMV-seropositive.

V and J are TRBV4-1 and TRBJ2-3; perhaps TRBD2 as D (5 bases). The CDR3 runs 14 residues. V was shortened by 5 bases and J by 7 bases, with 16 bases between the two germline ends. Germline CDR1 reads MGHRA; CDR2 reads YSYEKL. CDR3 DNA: TGCGCCAGCAGCTCACAAGGAGGCCAAAATACGCAGTATTTT. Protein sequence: CASSSQGGQNTQYF.

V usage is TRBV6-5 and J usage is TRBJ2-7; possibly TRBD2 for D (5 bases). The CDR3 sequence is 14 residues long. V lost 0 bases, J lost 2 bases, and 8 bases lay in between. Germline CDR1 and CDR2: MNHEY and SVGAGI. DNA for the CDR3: TGTGCCAGCAGTTACTCGGGAGCAACCTACGAGCAGTACTTC. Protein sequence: CASSYSGATYEQYF.

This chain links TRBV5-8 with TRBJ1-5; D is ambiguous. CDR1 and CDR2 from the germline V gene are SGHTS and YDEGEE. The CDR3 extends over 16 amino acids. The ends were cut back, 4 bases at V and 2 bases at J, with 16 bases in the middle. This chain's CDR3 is CASSALRELGNQPQHF. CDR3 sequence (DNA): TGTGCCAGCAGCGCCCTGCGGGAATTGGGCAATCAGCCCCAGCATTTT.

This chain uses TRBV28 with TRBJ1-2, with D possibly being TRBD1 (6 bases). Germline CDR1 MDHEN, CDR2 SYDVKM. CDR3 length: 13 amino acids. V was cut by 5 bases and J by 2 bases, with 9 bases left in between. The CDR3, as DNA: TGTGCCAGCAGTGGGGGACAAAACTATGGCTACACCTTC. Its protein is CASSGGQNYGYTF.

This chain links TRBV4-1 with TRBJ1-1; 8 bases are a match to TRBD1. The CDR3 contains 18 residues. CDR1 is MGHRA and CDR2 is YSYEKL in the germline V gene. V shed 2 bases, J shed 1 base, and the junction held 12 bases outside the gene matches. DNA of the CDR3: TGCGCCAGCAGCCAAACCATGCAGACAGGGGCCTGGAACACTGAAGCTTTCTTT. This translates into CASSQTMQTGAWNTEAFF.

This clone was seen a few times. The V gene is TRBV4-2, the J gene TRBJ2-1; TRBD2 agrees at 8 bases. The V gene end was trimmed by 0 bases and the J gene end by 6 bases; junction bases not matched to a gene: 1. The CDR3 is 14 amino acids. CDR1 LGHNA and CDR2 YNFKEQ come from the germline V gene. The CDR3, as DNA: TGTGCCAGCAGCCAAGATCTAGCGGGCAATGAGCAGTTCTTC. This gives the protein CASSQDLAGNEQFF.

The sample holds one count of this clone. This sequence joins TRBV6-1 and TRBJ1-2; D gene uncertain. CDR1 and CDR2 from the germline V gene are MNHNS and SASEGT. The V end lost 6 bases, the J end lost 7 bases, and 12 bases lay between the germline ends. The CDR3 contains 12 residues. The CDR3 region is CASRTGGFGYTF. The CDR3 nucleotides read TGTGCCAGCAGGACTGGTGGGTTTGGCTACACCTTC.

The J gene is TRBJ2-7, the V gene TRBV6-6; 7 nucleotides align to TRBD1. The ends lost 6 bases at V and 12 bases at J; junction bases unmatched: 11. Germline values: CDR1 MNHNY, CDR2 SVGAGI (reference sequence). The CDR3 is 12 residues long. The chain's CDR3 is CASRTNTGELYF. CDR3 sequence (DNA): TGTGCCAGCAGAACGAACACAGGGGAACTGTACTTC.

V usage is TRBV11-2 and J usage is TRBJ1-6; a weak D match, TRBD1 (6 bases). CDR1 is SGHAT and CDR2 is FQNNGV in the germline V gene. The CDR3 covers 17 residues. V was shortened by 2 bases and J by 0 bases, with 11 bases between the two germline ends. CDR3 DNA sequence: TGTGCCAGCAGCTTACAACAGGGTGTCTCCTATAATTCACCCCTCCACTTT. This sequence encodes CASSLQQGVSYNSPLHF.

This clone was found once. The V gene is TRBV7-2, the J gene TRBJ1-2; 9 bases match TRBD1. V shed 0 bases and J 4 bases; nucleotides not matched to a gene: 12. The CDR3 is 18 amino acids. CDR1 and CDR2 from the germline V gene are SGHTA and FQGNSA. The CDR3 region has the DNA TGTGCCAGCAGCTTAGCTAAGACCGGGACAGGGAAATTCTATGGCTACACCTTC. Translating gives CASSLAKTGTGKFYGYTF.

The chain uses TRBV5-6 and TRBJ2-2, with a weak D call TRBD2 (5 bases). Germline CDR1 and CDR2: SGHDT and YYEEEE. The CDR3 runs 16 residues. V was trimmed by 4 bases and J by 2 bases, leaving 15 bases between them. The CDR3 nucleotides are TGTGCCAGCAGCCCCCTTCGTGGACTTAACACCGGGGAGCTGTTTTTT. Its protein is CASSPLRGLNTGELFF.

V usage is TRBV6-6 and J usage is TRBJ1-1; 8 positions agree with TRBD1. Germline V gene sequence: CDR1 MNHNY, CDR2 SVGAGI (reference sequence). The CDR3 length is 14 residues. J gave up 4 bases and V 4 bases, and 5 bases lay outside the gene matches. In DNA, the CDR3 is TGTGCCAGCAGTTCCAGACAGGGGTCCACTGAAGCTTTCTTT. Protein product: CASSSRQGSTEAFF.

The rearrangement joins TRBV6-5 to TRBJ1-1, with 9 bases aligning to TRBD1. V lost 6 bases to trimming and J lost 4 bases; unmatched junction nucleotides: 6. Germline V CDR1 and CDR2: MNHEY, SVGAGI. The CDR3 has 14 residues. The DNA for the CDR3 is TGTGCCAGCAGAGTAGACAGGGGGGGCACTGAAGCTTTCTTT. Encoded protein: CASRVDRGGTEAFF.

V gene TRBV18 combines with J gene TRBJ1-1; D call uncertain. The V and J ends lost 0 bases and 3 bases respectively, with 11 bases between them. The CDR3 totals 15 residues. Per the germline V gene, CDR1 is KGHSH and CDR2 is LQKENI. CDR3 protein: CASSPPYRKYTEAFF. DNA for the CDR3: TGTGCCAGCTCACCACCCTACCGAAAGTACACTGAAGCTTTCTTT.

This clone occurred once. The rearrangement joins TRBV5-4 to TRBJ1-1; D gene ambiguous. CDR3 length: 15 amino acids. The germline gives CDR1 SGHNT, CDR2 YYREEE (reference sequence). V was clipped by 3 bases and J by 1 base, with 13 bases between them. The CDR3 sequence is CASSYLRRGNTEAFF. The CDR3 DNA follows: TGTGCCAGCAGCTATTTACGGAGAGGGAACACTGAAGCTTTCTTT.

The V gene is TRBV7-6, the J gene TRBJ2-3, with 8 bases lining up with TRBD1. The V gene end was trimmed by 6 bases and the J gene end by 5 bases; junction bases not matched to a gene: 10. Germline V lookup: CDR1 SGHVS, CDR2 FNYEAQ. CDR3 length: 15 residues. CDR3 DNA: TGTGCCAGCAGTTCTTCCGGGACAGGCGGAGATACGCAGTATTTT. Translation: CASSSSGTGGDTQYF.

CDR3 region: CASSFSDRRSSTDTQYF. Here the CDR3 DNA reads TGTGCCAGCAGCTTCAGCGACAGGAGATCTAGCACAGATACGCAGTATTTT. This chain joins TRBV7-8 and TRBJ2-3, with D tentatively TRBD1 (6 bases). The CDR3 is made up of 17 amino acids. V lost 3 bases and J lost 0, with 16 bases in between. Germline loops: CDR1 SGHVS, CDR2 FQNEAQ.

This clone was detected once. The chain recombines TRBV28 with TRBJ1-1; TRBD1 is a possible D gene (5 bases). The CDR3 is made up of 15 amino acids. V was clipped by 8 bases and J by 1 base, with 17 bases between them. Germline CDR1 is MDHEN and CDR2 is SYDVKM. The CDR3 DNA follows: TGTGCCAGCCAAACCCCCTTCGGGGGGAACACTGAAGCTTTCTTT. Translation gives CASQTPFGGNTEAFF.

In nucleotides, the CDR3 is TGTGCCAGCAGCTTCGGACTAGCGGGGACCTACGAGCAGTACTTC. Translating it yields CASSFGLAGTYEQYF. The V call is TRBV5-4, the J call TRBJ2-7; 12 bases align to TRBD2. The V gene's germline CDR1 is SGHNT and CDR2 YYREEE (reference sequence). The J segment lost 2 bases and the V segment lost 2 bases, leaving 2 bases of the junction unmatched. This CDR3 region has 15 residues.

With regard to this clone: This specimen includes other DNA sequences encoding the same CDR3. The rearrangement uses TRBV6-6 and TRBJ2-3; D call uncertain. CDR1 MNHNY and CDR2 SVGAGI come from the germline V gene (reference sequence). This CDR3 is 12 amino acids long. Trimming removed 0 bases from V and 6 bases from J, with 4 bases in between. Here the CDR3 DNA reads TGTGCCAGCAGTTACTCCCGGGATACGCAGTATTTT. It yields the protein CASSYSRDTQYF.

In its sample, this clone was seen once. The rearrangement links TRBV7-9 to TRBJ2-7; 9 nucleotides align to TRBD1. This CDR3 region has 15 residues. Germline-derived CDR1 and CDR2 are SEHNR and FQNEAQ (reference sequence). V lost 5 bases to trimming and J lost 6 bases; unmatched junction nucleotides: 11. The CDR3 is CASSPRGQGSSEQYF. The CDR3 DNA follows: TGTGCCAGCAGCCCACGGGGACAGGGAAGTAGCGAGCAGTACTTC.

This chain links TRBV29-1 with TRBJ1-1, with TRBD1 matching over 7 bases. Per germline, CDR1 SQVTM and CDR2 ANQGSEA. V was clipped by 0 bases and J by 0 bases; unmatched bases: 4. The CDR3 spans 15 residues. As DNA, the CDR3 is TGCAGCGTTGAAGATCGGGGACAGATGAACACTGAAGCTTTCTTT. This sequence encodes CSVEDRGQMNTEAFF.

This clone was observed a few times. The CDR3 region has the DNA TGCAGTGCTAGGACAGACCCTGAAGCTTTCTTT. As protein: CSARTDPEAFF. This chain connects TRBV20-1 to TRBJ1-1; a possible D gene is TRBD1 (5 bases). The V end was cut by 3 bases, the J end by 6 bases, with 8 bases between. Germline loops: CDR1 DFQATT, CDR2 SNEGSKA (reference sequence). The CDR3 is 11 residues long.

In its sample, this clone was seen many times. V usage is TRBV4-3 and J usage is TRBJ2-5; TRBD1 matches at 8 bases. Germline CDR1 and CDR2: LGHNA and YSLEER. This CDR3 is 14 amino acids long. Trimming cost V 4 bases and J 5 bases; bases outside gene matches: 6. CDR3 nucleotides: TGCGCCAGCAGCCCCGGACAGGGATGGGAGACCCAGTACTTC. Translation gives CASSPGQGWETQYF.

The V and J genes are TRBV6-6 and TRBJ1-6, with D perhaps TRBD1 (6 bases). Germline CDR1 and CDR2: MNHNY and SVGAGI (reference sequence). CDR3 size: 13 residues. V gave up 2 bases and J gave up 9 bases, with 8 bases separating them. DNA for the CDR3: TGTGCCAGCAGTTACGGCAGGGGTTCACCCCTCCACTTT. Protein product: CASSYGRGSPLHF.

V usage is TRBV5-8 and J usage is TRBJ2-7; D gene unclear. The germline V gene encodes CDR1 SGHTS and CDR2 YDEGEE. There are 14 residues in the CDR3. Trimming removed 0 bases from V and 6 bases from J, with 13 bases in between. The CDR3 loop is CASSLEAGLGEQYF. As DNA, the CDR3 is TGTGCCAGCAGCTTGGAGGCAGGCCTGGGCGAGCAGTACTTC.

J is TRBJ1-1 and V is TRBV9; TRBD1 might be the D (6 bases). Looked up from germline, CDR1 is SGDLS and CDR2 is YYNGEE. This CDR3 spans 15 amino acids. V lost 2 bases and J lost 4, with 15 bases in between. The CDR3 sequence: CASSVGAPGRTEAFF. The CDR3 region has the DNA TGTGCCAGCAGCGTGGGGGCCCCGGGGCGCACTGAAGCTTTCTTT. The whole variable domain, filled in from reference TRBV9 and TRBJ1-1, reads DSGVTQTPKHLITATGQRVTLRCSPRSGDLSVYWYQQSLDQGLQFLIQYYNGEERAKGNILERFSAQQFPDLHSELNLSSLELGDSALYFCASSVGAPGRTEAFFGQGTRLTVV.

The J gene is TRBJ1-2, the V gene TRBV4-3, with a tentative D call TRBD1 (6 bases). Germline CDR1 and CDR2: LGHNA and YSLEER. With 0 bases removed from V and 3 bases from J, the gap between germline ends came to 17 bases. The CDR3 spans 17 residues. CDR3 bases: TGCGCCAGCAGCCAAGAAAGAAGGACAGCTCTTTACTATGGCTACACCTTC. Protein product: CASSQERRTALYYGYTF.

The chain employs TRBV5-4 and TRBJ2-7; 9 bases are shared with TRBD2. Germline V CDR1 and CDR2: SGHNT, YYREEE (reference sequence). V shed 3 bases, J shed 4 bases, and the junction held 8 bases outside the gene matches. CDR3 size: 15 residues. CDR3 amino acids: CASSYRRGGIYEQYF. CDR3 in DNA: TGTGCCAGCAGCTACAGGCGGGGGGGAATTTACGAGCAGTACTTC.